This T cell receptor (beta chain) was captured by sequencing in a study of identical twins. One entry per CDR3 protein, called by TCRdb with MiXCR from the 5' RACE reads. The table records 1.5 million to 2 million distinct CDR3 sequences, around 33% of them present only once. Donors were all healthy Caucasians. There are 15 residues in the CDR3. In germline, CDR1 is SGHRS, CDR2 YFSETQ. V dropped 2 bases and J dropped 6; count of bases not matched to a gene: 3. This clonotype was counted at least ten times. The TCR originated in a newborn girl in good health. The source material was cord blood. V usage is TRBV5-1 and J usage is TRBJ2-1; 12 nucleotides line up with TRBD2. CDR3 protein: CASSLATSGSNEQFF. CDR3 nucleotides: TGCGCCAGCAGCTTAGCGACTAGCGGGAGCAATGAGCAGTTCTTC.